A single sample is the source of the 21 T cell receptor beta chains below, sequenced in a study of blood T cell repertoires in COVID-19. Produced via immunoSEQ multiplex PCR; TCRdb's table is partial and in-frame only. The repertoire holds around 170,000 clones, with more than 85% as singletons. The sequenced sample consisted of peripheral blood. These receptors were obtained from a man between 60 and 75 years old with COVID-19, enrolled during active disease.

Only one count was recorded for this clone. The chain is built from TRBV4-3 and TRBJ1-4; weak D call: TRBD1 (6 bases). This CDR3 is 15 amino acids long. V lost 4 bases to trimming and J lost 0 bases, with 9 bases between them. CDR1 LGHNA and CDR2 YSLEER come from the germline V gene. The CDR3 loop is CASSPGTTTNEKLFF. DNA of the CDR3: TGCGCCAGCAGCCCTGGGACAACAACTAATGAAAAACTGTTTTTT.

The chain couples TRBV10-2 to TRBJ2-1; possibly TRBD2 for D (5 bases). The CDR3 has 14 amino acids. V was trimmed by 6 bases and J by 1 base, leaving 10 bases between them. The germline V gene has CDR1 WSHSY and CDR2 SAAADI. CDR3 protein: CASSPGKSYNEQFF. The CDR3 coding sequence is TGCGCCAGCAGCCCGGGGAAATCCTACAATGAGCAGTTCTTC.

CDR3 protein: CASSPTGANQPQHF. The CDR3 DNA reads as TGTGCCAGCAGCCCGACAGGGGCCAACCAGCCCCAGCATTTT. J is TRBJ1-5 and V is TRBV5-5; 8 bases are shared with TRBD1. The CDR3 length is 14 residues. Germline V gene data show CDR1 as SGHKS and CDR2 as YYEKEE (reference sequence). V lost 4 bases to trimming and J lost 7 bases; unmatched junction nucleotides: 7.

The J gene is TRBJ2-3, the V gene TRBV30, with D possibly being TRBD1 (5 bases). The CDR3 runs to 16 residues. The germline gives CDR1 GTSNPN, CDR2 SVGIG (reference sequence). Trimming removed 3 bases from V and 4 bases from J, with 20 bases in between. DNA for the CDR3: TGTGCCTGGAGGGCTCAGGGTTTCTCCAGCGCAGATACGCAGTATTTT. This sequence encodes CAWRAQGFSSADTQYF.

The table lists this clone with a count of one. The rearrangement links TRBV5-1 to TRBJ2-5; 11 bases map to TRBD2. Germline CDR1 is SGHRS and CDR2 is YFSETQ. V dropped 2 bases and J dropped 2; count of bases not matched to a gene: 2. The CDR3 contains 15 residues. In nucleotides, the CDR3 is TGCGCCAGCAGCTTAGTAGCGGGGGGGCAAGAGACCCAGTACTTC. Translation: CASSLVAGGQETQYF.

This chain joins TRBV9 and TRBJ2-1, with D possibly TRBD2 on 7 matching bases. CDR1 and CDR2 from the germline V gene are SGDLS and YYNGEE. Trimming shortened V by 2 bases and J by 8 bases, and 17 bases separated the two germline ends. The CDR3 has 15 residues. This chain's CDR3 is CASSVGGGSGHEQFF. For the CDR3, the DNA is TGTGCCAGCAGCGTCGGGGGCGGGAGTGGCCATGAGCAGTTCTTC.

The J gene is TRBJ2-5, the V gene TRBV5-1, with D maybe TRBD2 (5 bases). The CDR3 extends over 14 amino acids. The germline gives CDR1 SGHRS, CDR2 YFSETQ. V was trimmed by 2 bases and J by 1 base, leaving 9 bases between them. CDR3 sequence reads: CASSLPGIQETQYF. For the CDR3, the DNA is TGCGCCAGCAGCTTACCGGGAATCCAAGAGACCCAGTACTTC.

The rearrangement joins TRBV25-1 to TRBJ2-5, with 10 positions matching TRBD1. From germline, CDR1 is MGHDK and CDR2 SYGVNS. This CDR3 has 14 residues. Trimming cost V 3 bases and J 5 bases; bases outside gene matches: 3. The CDR3 bases are TGTGCCAGCAGTGAGACAGGGGGCGGGGAGACCCAGTACTTC. Its protein product is CASSETGGGETQYF.

The rearrangement uses TRBV6-5 and TRBJ2-3; 14 nucleotides line up with TRBD2. The germline gives CDR1 MNHEY, CDR2 SVGAGI. The CDR3 spans 14 residues. Trimming took 6 bases from V and 5 from J; bases not matched to a gene: 1. CDR3 region: CASRGTSGGDTQYF. The CDR3 DNA reads as TGTGCCAGCAGAGGGACTAGCGGGGGAGATACGCAGTATTTT.

This chain connects TRBV7-9 to TRBJ1-6; D unclear. This CDR3 comprises 14 residues. Germline CDR1 and CDR2: SEHNR and FQNEAQ (reference sequence). V was clipped by 1 base and J by 7 bases, with 8 bases between them. In DNA, the CDR3 is TGTGCCAGCAGCTTAGGGGCGGGAAATTCACCCCTCCACTTT. It is translated as CASSLGAGNSPLHF. Combining the CDR3 with reference TRBV7-9 and TRBJ1-6 gives the whole variable domain DTGVSQNPRHKITKRGQNVTFRCDPISEHNRLYWYRQTLGQGPEFLTYFQNEAQLEKSRLLSDRFSAERPKGSFSTLEIQRTEQGDSAMYLCASSLGAGNSPLHFGNGTRLTVT.

This chain joins TRBV12-3 or TRBV12-4 and TRBJ2-5, with 9 bases that match TRBD1. This CDR3 has 13 residues. V dropped 6 bases and J dropped 5; count of bases not matched to a gene: 4. In DNA form, the CDR3 reads TGTGCCAGCAGCCGGGACAGGGATGAGACCCAGTACTTC. It yields the protein CASSRDRDETQYF.

V is TRBV3-1 (or the pseudogene TRBV3-2) and J is TRBJ2-2; the D gene is possibly TRBD1 (5 bases). Trimming shortened V by 1 base and J by 4 bases, and 13 bases separated the two germline ends. The CDR3 spans 16 residues. Germline values: CDR1 LGHDT, CDR2 YNNKEL (reference sequence). The CDR3: CASSQAQTGATGELFF. The CDR3 DNA is TGTGCCAGCAGCCAAGCCCAAACAGGAGCCACCGGGGAGCTGTTTTTT.

The J gene is TRBJ2-6, the V gene TRBV5-1; 8 positions match TRBD1. CDR1 and CDR2 from the germline V gene are SGHRS and YFSETQ. V lost 2 bases and J lost 0; bases outside the gene matches: 13. The CDR3 is 20 residues long. The CDR3 nucleotides are TGCGCCAGCAGCTTAGGACTAACCGGACAGGGCGGCTCTGGGGCCAACGTCCTGACTTTC. It translates to CASSLGLTGQGGSGANVLTF.

V gene TRBV11-2 combines with J gene TRBJ1-5, with D unresolved. Germline values: CDR1 SGHAT, CDR2 FQNNGV. Trimming cost V 5 bases and J 1 base, with 9 bases left between them. The CDR3 spans 14 residues. The CDR3 reads CASSPGVSNQPQHF. In DNA, the CDR3 is TGTGCCAGCAGCCCCGGGGTAAGCAATCAGCCCCAGCATTTT.

V and J are TRBV6-4 and TRBJ1-2, with D unclear. Trimming removed 8 bases at V and 2 bases at J, with 18 bases between. CDR1 is MRHNA and CDR2 is SNTAGT in the germline V gene. The CDR3 covers 15 residues. The DNA for the CDR3 is TGTGCCAGCGAAGTCGCCCGGGGTCCCAACTATGGCTACACCTTC. This sequence encodes CASEVARGPNYGYTF.

The V call is TRBV4-3, the J call TRBJ1-2; 11 bases match TRBD1. Per germline, CDR1 LGHNA and CDR2 YSLEER. There are 15 residues in the CDR3. The trim removed 4 bases at V and 7 bases at J, leaving 8 bases unmatched. CDR3 bases: TGCGCCAGCAGCCTATGGACCGGGACAGGGGGTGGCTACACCTTC. The encoded protein is CASSLWTGTGGGYTF.

The chain employs TRBV18 and TRBJ2-1; 10 bases map to TRBD2. Germline loops: CDR1 KGHSH, CDR2 LQKENI. J lost 5 bases, V lost 4 bases, and 5 bases had no gene match. The CDR3 loop spans 15 amino acids. CDR3 in amino acids: CASSQLAGRNNEQFF. The CDR3 bases are TGTGCCAGCTCACAACTAGCGGGAAGGAACAATGAGCAGTTCTTC. The full variable domain, completed using reference TRBV18 and TRBJ2-1, is NAGVMQNPRHLVRRRGQEARLRCSPMKGHSHVYWYRQLPEEGLKFMVYLQKENIIDESGMPKERFSAEFPKEGPSILRIQQVVRGDSAAYFCASSQLAGRNNEQFFGPGTRLTVL.

As to this clone: The sample has other DNA sequences that encode this CDR3 too. The genes are TRBV6-5 and TRBJ1-1; D perhaps matches TRBD1 (5 bases). V lost 8 bases, J lost 1 base, and 11 bases lay in between. Germline V gene sequence: CDR1 MNHEY, CDR2 SVGAGI. The CDR3 is made up of 13 amino acids. The CDR3 nucleotides are TGTGCCAGCTCTACTCAGGGGAACACTGAAGCTTTCTTT. This sequence encodes CASSTQGNTEAFF.

The V gene is TRBV28, the J gene TRBJ2-2; 10 bases fit TRBD2. This CDR3 region has 15 residues. Germline V gene lookup returns CDR1 MDHEN and CDR2 SYDVKM. Trimming at V came to 6 bases and at J to 2 bases, leaving 3 bases not matched to a gene. The CDR3 DNA follows: TGTGCCAGCAGAGTAGCGGGAGGAAACACCGGGGAGCTGTTTTTT. Its protein product is CASRVAGGNTGELFF.

V usage is TRBV29-1 and J usage is TRBJ2-1; 14 bases are shared with TRBD2. J was trimmed by 6 bases and V by 6 bases; bases with no gene match: 7. Looked up from germline, CDR1 is SQVTM and CDR2 is ANQGSEA. The CDR3 is 15 residues long. The CDR3 DNA is TGCAGCGTGTGGACTAGCGGGGGGTTAGGCAATGAGCAGTTCTTC. It specifies CSVWTSGGLGNEQFF.

This chain uses TRBV19 with TRBJ2-3; tentatively, D is TRBD1 (5 bases). This CDR3 has 14 residues. V lost 3 bases, J lost 1 base, and 8 bases lay in between. CDR1 and CDR2 from the germline V gene are LNHDA and SQIVND (reference sequence). The CDR3 region is CASSMGLGTDTQYF. The CDR3 DNA reads TGTGCCAGTAGTATGGGGCTGGGCACAGATACGCAGTATTTT.